The text below deals with one TCR beta chain. Its target is not known. Using RNA template, CDR3s of TCR alpha and beta were amplified with iRepertoire arm-PCR. TCRdb recomputed calls from the multiplex PCR reads with MiXCR, one row per CDR3 protein. Of approximately 400,000 distinct CDR3 sequences in the sample, 41% were seen once. The V gene's germline CDR1 is PRHDT and CDR2 FYEKMQ (reference sequence). The V segment lost 4 bases and the J segment 1 base; nucleotides outside the gene matches: 7. The CDR3 has 17 amino acids. The data belong to a study of glioma-infiltrating T cells. The overall study: Low-grade gliomas were grade II; glioblastomas were grade IV at initial diagnosis.

Study-wide points: Shared blood CDR3 signature motifs marked patients with low tissue-blood divergence.

Specimen: glioma tissue, nonneoplastic brain tissue, or PBMCs (not recorded which). The receptor was isolated from a human donor with low-grade glioma or glioblastoma, undergoing nonglioma brain surgery, or in good health (not recorded which). The chain combines TRBV13 with TRBJ2-7, with 13 nucleotides matching TRBD2. DNA for the CDR3: TGTGCCAGCAGCTCCGGACTAGCGGGAGCCTCTTCCTACGAGCAGTACTTC. Its translation: CASSSGLAGASSYEQYF. Combining the CDR3 with reference TRBV13 and TRBJ2-7 gives the whole variable domain AAGVIQSPRHLIKEKRETATLKCYPIPRHDTVYWYQQGPGQDPQFLISFYEKMQSDKGSIPDRFSAQQFSDYHSELNMSSLELGDSALYFCASSSGLAGASSYEQYFGPGTRLTVT.